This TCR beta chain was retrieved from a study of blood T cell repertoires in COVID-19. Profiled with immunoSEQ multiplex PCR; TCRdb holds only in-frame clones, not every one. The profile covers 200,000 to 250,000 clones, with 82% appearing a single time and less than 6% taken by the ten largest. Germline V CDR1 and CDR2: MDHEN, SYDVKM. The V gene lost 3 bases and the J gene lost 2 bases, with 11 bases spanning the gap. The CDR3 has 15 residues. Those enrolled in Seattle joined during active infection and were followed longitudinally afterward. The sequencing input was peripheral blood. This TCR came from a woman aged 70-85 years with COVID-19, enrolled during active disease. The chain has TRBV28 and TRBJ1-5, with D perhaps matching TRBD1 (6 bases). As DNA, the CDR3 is TGTGCCAGCAGTTTCGGGGGGGGCGGCAATCAGCCCCAGCATTTT. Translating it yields CASSFGGGGNQPQHF.